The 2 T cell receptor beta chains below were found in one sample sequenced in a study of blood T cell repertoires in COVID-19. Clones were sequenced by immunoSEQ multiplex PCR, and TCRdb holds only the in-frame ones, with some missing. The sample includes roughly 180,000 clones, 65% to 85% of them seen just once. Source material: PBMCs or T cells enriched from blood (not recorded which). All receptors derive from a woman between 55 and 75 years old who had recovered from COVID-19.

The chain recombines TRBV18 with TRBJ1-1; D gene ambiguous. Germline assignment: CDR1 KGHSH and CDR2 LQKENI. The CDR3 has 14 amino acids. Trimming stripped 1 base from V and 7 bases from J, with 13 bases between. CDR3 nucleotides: TGTGCCAGCTCACCACTAGCGCAGTGGAATGAAGCTTTCTTT. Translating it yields CASSPLAQWNEAFF.

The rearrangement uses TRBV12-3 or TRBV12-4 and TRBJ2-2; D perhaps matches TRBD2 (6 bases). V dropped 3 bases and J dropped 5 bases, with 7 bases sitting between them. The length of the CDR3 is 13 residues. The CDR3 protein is CASSLGGTGELFF. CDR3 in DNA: TGTGCCAGCAGTTTGGGGGGTACCGGGGAGCTGTTTTTT.